This record concerns one T cell receptor (beta chain) sequence. The study recruited people aged about 18 to 90 years across under 25 US areas. Germline V gene data show CDR1 as MDHEN and CDR2 as SYDVKM. V lost 7 bases to trimming and J lost 0 bases, with 8 bases between them. CDR3 size: 13 residues. Data came from immunoSEQ multiplex PCR; TCRdb stores just in-frame clones and leaves some out. The sample contains more than 250,000 clones, 87% of which appear only once. This sample was taken from a study of blood T cell repertoires in COVID-19. The source material was PBMCs or T cells enriched from blood (not recorded which). This clonotype originated in a woman aged 40-49 years who had recovered from COVID-19. The gene calls are TRBV28 and TRBJ2-3; D is undetermined. Here the CDR3 DNA reads TGTGCCAGCAATTTCGGTAGCACAGATACGCAGTATTTT. Translating gives CASNFGSTDTQYF.